The present T cell receptor beta chain was sequenced within a study of PD-L1 blockade in urothelial cancer (dated by TCRdb to between 2016 and 2019). Turning to the overall study: Therapy was started at some point between 2014 and 2016 for all patients, and atezolizumab 1,200 mg was administered intravenously every 3 weeks. About nine tenths of the roughly 29 patients were identified as males with urothelial cancer of bladder origin, and a prior smoking history was reported by 18 of 29 patients. Patients had an ECOG performance status of 0 or 1 and had received between 0 and 3 prior chemotherapy regimens. Blood samples were analyzed at 3 weeks after treatment start (second dose) and at 6 weeks after treatment start. Blood samples gave a median of about 150,000 T cells and approximately 80,000 unique TCRs, with a median clonality of approximately 0.08. Somatic, immune and clinical correlates of response to PD-L1 blockade with atezolizumab in urothelial cancer were the focus of an exploratory multi-omic analysis. Pretreatment tumor samples, along with matched peripheral blood collected serially before and after atezolizumab treatment, underwent TCR sequencing. Durable clinical benefit was defined as progression-free survival longer than 6 months, and TCR features were also tested against progression-free and overall survival. Whole exome sequencing and RNA sequencing of pretreatment tumors were performed alongside TCR sequencing in the same patients. Eight to ten patients achieved durable clinical benefit and 15 to 20 did not. Pretreatment blood TCR-seq was available for about 30 patients, at least one posttreatment blood collection was obtained for some 24 patients, and tumor TCR-seq was available for some 24 patients. Results and caveats for the whole study, not just this receptor: A pretreatment peripheral blood TCR clonality below the median was linked to improved progression-free and overall survival. Because the sample size was small (n of about 30) and many exploratory analyses were performed, the results are intended to be hypothesis-generating. At 3 weeks after the start of treatment, tumor-associated TCR clones in peripheral blood had expanded more in patients with durable benefit (n ≈ 20, p = 0.022).

The CDR3 measures 13 amino acids from cysteine to phenylalanine. Only the CDR3 DNA stays, 39 bases, in frame from base 1. The germline V gene supplies CDR1 MNHEY and CDR2 SVGAGI. Each PCR received spiked-in synthetic TCR analog templates so that absolute template abundance could be estimated from read counts. The immunoSEQ assay used bias-controlled V and J gene primers to amplify TCRbeta CDR3 regions from genomic DNA. Sequencing of rearranged TCRbeta segments was done at approximately 20X coverage. Turning to the authors' computational methods: Clustering was used to correct sequencing errors, and CDR3s were annotated against IMGT so that V, D and J genes could be assigned. Downstream analyses used only productive TCRbeta rearrangements, leaving out any out-of-frame or stop-codon sequences. Clonality was computed as one minus Shannon entropy normalized by the log of the number of unique productive sequences. Fisher's exact test with Benjamini-Hochberg correction, at a threshold of adjusted p below 0.01, was used to find clones that differed between time points or between blood and tumor. This is the immuneACCESS table as TCRdb keeps it, with only in-frame sequences that have V and J called. A part of the clones is gone; compared with another copy, unresolved V genes explain less than half, and the rest is unexplained. That table gives V, J and clone size, and the DNA gave D and trimming. This sample is represented by tens of thousands of clones; over 70% of them were singletons. The ten top clones hold 3.5% of the sample.

As regards this clone: What this receptor recognizes is not known. A junction boundary mismatches the germline segment, possibly from a read error.

A cohort of 25 to 30 patients with locally advanced or metastatic urothelial carcinoma, treated at Memorial Sloan Kettering on a trial protocol, was included. Peripheral blood mononuclear cells were collected pretreatment and during treatment, with between 1 and 8 total time points per patient. The Qiagen DNeasy Blood extraction kit was used to purify genomic DNA from total PBMCs and tumor samples. PBMCs were collected pretreatment and during treatment and were isolated and stored as previously described. The sequence joins TRBV6-5 to TRBJ1-1; the D segment cannot be called with confidence. The starting material was PBMCs, obtained around atezolizumab (anti-PD-L1) treatment. The sequence came from a man in his sixties or seventies with urothelial cancer. The nucleotides are TGTGCCAGCAGTTACGCCAGGAACCCTGAAGCTTTCTTT. Translated, it reads CASSYARNPEAFF.